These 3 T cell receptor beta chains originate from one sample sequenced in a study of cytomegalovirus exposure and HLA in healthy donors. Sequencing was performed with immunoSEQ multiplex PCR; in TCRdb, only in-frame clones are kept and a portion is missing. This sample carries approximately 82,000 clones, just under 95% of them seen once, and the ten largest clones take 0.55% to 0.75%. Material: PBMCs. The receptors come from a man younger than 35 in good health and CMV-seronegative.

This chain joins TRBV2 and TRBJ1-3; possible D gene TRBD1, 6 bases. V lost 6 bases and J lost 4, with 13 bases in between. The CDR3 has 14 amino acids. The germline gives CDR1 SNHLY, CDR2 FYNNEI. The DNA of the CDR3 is TGTGCCAGCAGAGCCACAGGGAGAGGAAACACCATATATTTT. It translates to CASRATGRGNTIYF.

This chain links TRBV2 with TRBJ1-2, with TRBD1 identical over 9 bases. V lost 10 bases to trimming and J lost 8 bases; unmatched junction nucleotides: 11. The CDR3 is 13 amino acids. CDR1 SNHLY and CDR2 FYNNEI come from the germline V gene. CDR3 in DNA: TGTGCCAAAAAACCCACAGGGGGCAACGGCTACACCTTC. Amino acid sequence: CAKKPTGGNGYTF.

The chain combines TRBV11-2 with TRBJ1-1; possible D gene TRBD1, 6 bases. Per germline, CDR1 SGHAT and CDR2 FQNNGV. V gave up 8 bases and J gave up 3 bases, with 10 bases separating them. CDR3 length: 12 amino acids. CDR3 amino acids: CASVRTDTEAFF. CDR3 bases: TGTGCCAGCGTCAGGACAGACACTGAAGCTTTCTTT.